This T cell receptor beta chain was sequenced for a study of Ad26.COV2.S vaccination and SARS-CoV-2 variants. Whole-study results and caveats: Spike-specific responses of CD8+ and CD4+ T cells were reported to display substantial breadth after vaccination.

Treatment here: roughly 19 received Ad26.COV2.S at low or high dose, single or two shots; about 5 received placebo; per-sample allocation not given. Following the first vaccine or placebo injection, samples were taken on day 63. Within Boston, the person who donated was an adult of 18-55 years. Germline CDR1 is MNHEY and CDR2 is SVGAGI. This CDR3 region has 14 residues. V was clipped by 8 bases and J by 0 bases, with 14 bases between them. The repertoire was sequenced with immunoSEQ multiplex PCR; TCRdb's copy has only in-frame clones and lacks some. This table has roughly 390,000 clones, about nine tenths appearing once. Points on this clone: Its antigen remains unknown.

This sequence joins TRBV6-5 and TRBJ2-7, with D unresolved. This specimen consisted of peripheral blood, obtained in a trial of Ad26.COV2.S vaccine versus placebo. The TCR originated in a person aged 18-60 years who received the Ad26.COV2.S COVID-19 vaccine or a placebo. The CDR3 is CASRVGVASYEQYF. Written as DNA, the CDR3 is TGTGCCAGCCGGGTCGGTGTGGCCTCCTACGAGCAGTACTTC.